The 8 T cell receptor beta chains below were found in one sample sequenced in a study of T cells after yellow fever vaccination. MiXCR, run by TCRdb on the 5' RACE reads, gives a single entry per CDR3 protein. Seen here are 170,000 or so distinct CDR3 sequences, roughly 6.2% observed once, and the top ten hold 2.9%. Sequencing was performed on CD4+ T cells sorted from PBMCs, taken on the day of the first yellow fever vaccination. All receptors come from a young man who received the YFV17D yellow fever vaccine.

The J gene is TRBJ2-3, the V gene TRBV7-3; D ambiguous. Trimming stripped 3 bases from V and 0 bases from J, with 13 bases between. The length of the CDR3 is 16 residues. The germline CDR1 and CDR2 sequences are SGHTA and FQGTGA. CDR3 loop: CASSLTSDGSTDTQYF. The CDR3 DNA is TGTGCCAGCAGCTTGACGTCGGACGGAAGCACAGATACGCAGTATTTT.

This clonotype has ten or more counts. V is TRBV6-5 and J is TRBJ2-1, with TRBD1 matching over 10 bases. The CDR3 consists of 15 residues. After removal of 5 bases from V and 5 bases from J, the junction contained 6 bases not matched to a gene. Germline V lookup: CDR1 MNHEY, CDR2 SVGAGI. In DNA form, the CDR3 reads TGTGCCAGCAGTACGACAGGGGGCGCAGACAATGAGCAGTTCTTC. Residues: CASSTTGGADNEQFF.

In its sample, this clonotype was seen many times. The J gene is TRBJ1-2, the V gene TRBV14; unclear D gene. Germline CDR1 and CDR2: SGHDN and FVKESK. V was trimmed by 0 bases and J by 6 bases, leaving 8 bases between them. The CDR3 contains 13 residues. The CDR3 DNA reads TGTGCCAGCAGCCAAGACCTCGCCCATGGCTACACCTTC. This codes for CASSQDLAHGYTF.

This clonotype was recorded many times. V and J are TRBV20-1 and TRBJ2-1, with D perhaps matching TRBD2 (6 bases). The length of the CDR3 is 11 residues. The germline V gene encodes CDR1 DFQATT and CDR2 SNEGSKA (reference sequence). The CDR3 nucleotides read TGCGGAACTAGCAGTTACAATGAGCAGTTCTTC. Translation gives CGTSSYNEQFF.

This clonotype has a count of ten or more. The CDR3 region is CSADSSTDTQYF. The DNA of the CDR3 is TGCAGTGCTGATTCTAGCACAGATACGCAGTATTTT. The chain links TRBV20-1 to TRBJ2-3; D uncertain. V gave up 5 bases and J gave up 0 bases, with 6 bases separating them. CDR1 and CDR2 from the germline V gene are DFQATT and SNEGSKA (reference sequence). The length of the CDR3 is 12 residues.

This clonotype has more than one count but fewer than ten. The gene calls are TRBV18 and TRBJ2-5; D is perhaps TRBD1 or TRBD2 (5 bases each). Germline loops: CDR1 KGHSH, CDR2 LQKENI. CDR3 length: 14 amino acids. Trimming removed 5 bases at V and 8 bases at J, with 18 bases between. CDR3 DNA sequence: TGTGCCAGCTCATTACCGGGACCTAAGGAAACCCAGTACTTC. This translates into CASSLPGPKETQYF.

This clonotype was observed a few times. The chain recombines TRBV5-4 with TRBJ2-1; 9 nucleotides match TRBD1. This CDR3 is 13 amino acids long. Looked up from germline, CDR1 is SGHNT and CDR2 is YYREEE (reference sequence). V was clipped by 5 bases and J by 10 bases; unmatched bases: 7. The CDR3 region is CASSRGQGAEQFF. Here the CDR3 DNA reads TGTGCCAGCAGTAGGGGACAGGGAGCGGAGCAGTTCTTC.

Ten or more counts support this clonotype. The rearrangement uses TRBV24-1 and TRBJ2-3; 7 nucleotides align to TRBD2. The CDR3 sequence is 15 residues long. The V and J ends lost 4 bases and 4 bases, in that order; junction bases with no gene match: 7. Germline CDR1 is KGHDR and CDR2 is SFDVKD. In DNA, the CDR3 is TGTGCCACCAGTGACCCCCGCGGGGGTCCAGATACGCAGTATTTT. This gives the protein CATSDPRGGPDTQYF.